The rows below give T cell receptor beta chains drawn from one sample of a study of T cells in Graves' hyperthyroidism and ophthalmopathy. One entry per CDR3 protein results from TCRdb running MiXCR on the multiplex PCR reads. The table has hundreds of thousands of distinct CDR3 sequences, less than 25% seen once. The sequenced sample consisted of blood. The receptors derive from an older woman with Graves' ophthalmopathy. Each CDR3 is given with its conserved first and last residue. Each record gives: D gene, J gene, V gene, clone size, CDR3 DNA, CDR3 protein. D genes are given only for firm matches. Not every row has a clone size; where given, it reads once, few, many or a size class.

TRBD1	TRBJ1-5	TRBV28	-	TGTGCCAGCAGTGCCCAGACAGGGGGCGGCCAGCCCCAGCATTTT	CASSAQTGGGQPQHF
TRBD1	TRBJ1-5	TRBV19	few	TGTGCCAGTAGTATAGTCGGGACAGGTGGAAGCAATCAGCCCCAGCATTTT	CASSIVGTGGSNQPQHF
TRBD2	TRBJ2-1	TRBV6-2/TRBV6-3	few	TGTGCCAGCAGTTACTCGAGAAGTTCTAGCGGGAGGGACAATGAGCAGTTCTTC	CASSYSRSSSGRDNEQFF
TRBD2	TRBJ2-7	TRBV29-1	few	TGCAGCGTTGGGGCAGCGGGAGGGCCCTGCGAGCAGTACTTC	CSVGAAGGPCEQYF
TRBD2	TRBJ2-7	TRBV20-1	many	TGCAGTGCTAGGGGAATCCTAGCGGGTACCACTAACGAGCAGTACTTC	CSARGILAGTTNEQYF
-	TRBJ1-5	TRBV2	many	TGTGCCAGCGGGGGGGGCAGGGGCCTAGATCAGCCCCAGCATTTT	CASGGGRGLDQPQHF
TRBD2	TRBJ2-1	TRBV18	few	TGTGCCGCCTCTCCGGGACTAGCGGACAATGAGCAGTTCTTC	CAASPGLADNEQFF
-	TRBJ2-7	TRBV29-1	-	TGCAGCGGGCGGAGTGACTACGAGCAGTACTTC	CSGRSDYEQYF
-	TRBJ1-1	TRBV6-1	few	TGTGCCAGCAGGCATGGAGGGAACCTAGGCACTGAAGCTTTCTTT	CASRHGGNLGTEAFF
TRBD1	TRBJ1-1	TRBV3-1	-	TGTGCCAGCAGCCAAGATCTGGGACAGGGGGCCGACAACGAAGCTTTCTTT	CASSQDLGQGADNEAFF
-	TRBJ2-3	TRBV7-9	-	TGTGCCAGCAGCTTACCGTGGGATACGCAGTATTTT	CASSLPWDTQYF
-	TRBJ1-1	TRBV20-1	few	TGCAGTGCTAGAAACCTAAAGAACACTGAAGCTTTCTTT	CSARNLKNTEAFF
-	TRBJ1-1	TRBV2	many	TGTGCCACCACGGGGGGTGAGAACACTGAAGCTTTCTTT	CATTGGENTEAFF
-	TRBJ2-1	TRBV11-2	-	TGTGCCAGCAGCTTATTTCGCTATGAGCAGTTCTTC	CASSLFRYEQFF
-	TRBJ2-7	TRBV5-4	-	TGTGCCAGCAGTTCCGGGACGGTCACCTACGAGCAGTACTTC	CASSSGTVTYEQYF
-	TRBJ2-3	TRBV7-9	few	TGTGCCAGCAGCCCCGAATCAGGACTTGGGCCAGATACGCAGTATTTT	CASSPESGLGPDTQYF
TRBD2	TRBJ2-2	TRBV4-1	few	TGCGCCACGACTAGCGTGGTTGGTGGTACCGGGGAGCTGTTTTTT	CATTSVVGGTGELFF
-	TRBJ2-7	TRBV20-1	-	TGCAGTGCTGAGAATACGGGACTGACTCAATACGAGCAGTACTTC	CSAENTGLTQYEQYF
-	TRBJ1-1	TRBV28	few	TGTGCCAGCACCTCCCTTGGGGGCGGTTGGGACACTGAAGCTTTCTTT	CASTSLGGGWDTEAFF
-	TRBJ1-1	TRBV6-1	few	TGTGCCAGCACCTTAGAGGCTAGCAACACTGAAGCTTTCTTT	CASTLEASNTEAFF
-	TRBJ1-4	TRBV5-6	-	TGTGCCAGCAGCTTAAAGATCGGTGAAAAACTGTTTTTT	CASSLKIGEKLFF
-	TRBJ1-4	TRBV6-1	-	TGTGCCAGCTCAGGGTGGGAAAAACTGTTTTTT	CASSGWEKLFF
-	TRBJ1-5	TRBV2	many	TGTGCCAGCAGGTATAGCAATCAGCCCCAGCATTTT	CASRYSNQPQHF
TRBD2	TRBJ2-7	TRBV3-1	-	TGTGCCAGCGGCCGAGGGGCCGGGACTAGCGGCACCTACGAGCAGTACTTC	CASGRGAGTSGTYEQYF
TRBD1	TRBJ1-1	TRBV30	many	TGTGCCTGGAGTGTACGAGGGGGCGGCACTGAAGCTTTCTTT	CAWSVRGGGTEAFF
-	TRBJ2-5	TRBV11-2	many	TGTGCCAGCAGCTTTAGGGACGAGACCCAGTACTTC	CASSFRDETQYF
TRBD2	TRBJ2-1	TRBV7-9	few	TGTGCCAGCCACAGACTAGCGATGAATGAGCAGTTCTTC	CASHRLAMNEQFF
TRBD1	TRBJ1-1	TRBV19	-	TGTGCCTCGACAGGGCTCACTGAAGCTTTCTTT	CASTGLTEAFF
TRBD2	TRBJ2-7	TRBV20-1	-	TGCAGTGCTAGTTGGCCCGGGGCTAGCGGATCCTACGAGCAGTACTTC	CSASWPGASGSYEQYF
TRBD1	TRBJ2-3	TRBV5-1	few	TGCGCCAGCAGATTAGCCGGGACAGGGCGGACGGATACGCAGTATTTT	CASRLAGTGRTDTQYF
-	TRBJ2-4	TRBV11-2	many	TGTGCCAGCAGCAGCGTATCGTTAGCCAAAAACATTCAGTACTTC	CASSSVSLAKNIQYF
-	TRBJ1-2	TRBV9	many	TGTGCCAGCAGCACCCTGGATGGCTACACCTTC	CASSTLDGYTF
-	TRBJ2-2	TRBV2	many	TGTGCCAGCAGTGTTGACAACACCGGGGAGCTGTTTTTT	CASSVDNTGELFF
TRBD2	TRBJ2-7	TRBV25-1	-	TGTGCCAGCAGTGAAGGGGGGGTAGCGGGATCCTCCTACGAGCAGTACTTC	CASSEGGVAGSSYEQYF
TRBD1	TRBJ1-1	TRBV10-3	many	TGTGCCATCAGTGAGACAGGGGGGCGATGGGAAGCTTTCTTT	CAISETGGRWEAFF
-	TRBJ1-2	TRBV20-1	-	TGCAGTGCCACGTCCAACTATGGCTACACCTTC	CSATSNYGYTF
TRBD2	TRBJ2-1	TRBV20-1	-	TGCAGTGCTAGAGATCTCGGGGTAGCGGGAGAGGAAGATGAGCAGTTCTTC	CSARDLGVAGEEDEQFF
-	TRBJ2-5	TRBV7-3	few	TGTGCCAGCAGCCCCACATCGACCGGAGGGGAGACCCAGTACTTC	CASSPTSTGGETQYF